A selection of T cell receptor beta chains follows, all from one sample in a study of graft-versus-host responses after intestinal transplantation. Assay: immunoSEQ multiplex PCR; the TCRdb copy retains only in-frame clones and omits some. The sample yields about 93,000 clones, roughly 80% seen once. No antigen is known for these receptors. This material consisted of unstimulated CD4+ T cells sorted from spleen or lymph node cells, taken before intestinal transplant. The receptors here all came from a human donor who received an intestinal transplant. Each CDR3 is given with its conserved first and last residue. Fields, in order: clone size, D gene, V gene, J gene, CDR3 protein, CDR3 DNA. D genes are given only for firm matches. A clone size is listed for some rows: how often the clone was seen (once, few, many), or a class if it is expanded.

clone_size: .
d_call: .
v_call: TRBV27
j_call: TRBJ2-5
cdr3_aa: CASSLIYLGGETQYF
cdr3_nt: TGTGCCAGCAGTTTAATCTACCTGGGGGGAGAGACCCAGTACTTC

clone_size: once
d_call: TRBD2
v_call: TRBV11-2
j_call: TRBJ2-3
cdr3_aa: CASSLGAAGGSTDTQYF
cdr3_nt: TGTGCCAGCAGCTTAGGGGCAGCGGGAGGGAGCACAGATACGCAGTATTTT

clone_size: .
d_call: .
v_call: TRBV9
j_call: TRBJ2-3
cdr3_aa: CASSVGHSGLTDTQYF
cdr3_nt: TGTGCCAGCAGCGTAGGACACTCCGGACTCACAGATACGCAGTATTTT

clone_size: .
d_call: .
v_call: TRBV5-1
j_call: TRBJ2-3
cdr3_aa: CASSLVSGGTDTQYF
cdr3_nt: TGCGCCAGCAGCTTGGTTAGCGGTGGGACAGATACGCAGTATTTT

clone_size: .
d_call: .
v_call: TRBV27
j_call: TRBJ2-7
cdr3_aa: CASRTQGVPYEQYF
cdr3_nt: TGTGCCAGCAGGACCCAAGGGGTCCCCTACGAGCAGTACTTC

clone_size: few
d_call: TRBD1
v_call: TRBV5-1
j_call: TRBJ2-7
cdr3_aa: CASSLATGAAYEQYF
cdr3_nt: TGCGCCAGCAGCTTGGCCACAGGGGCCGCCTACGAGCAGTACTTC

clone_size: .
d_call: .
v_call: TRBV18
j_call: TRBJ2-1
cdr3_aa: CASSPYSASSYNEQFF
cdr3_nt: TGTGCCAGCTCACCCTATAGCGCGAGCTCCTACAATGAGCAGTTCTTC

clone_size: .
d_call: TRBD1
v_call: TRBV5-1
j_call: TRBJ1-2
cdr3_aa: CASSLDRALLGGYTF
cdr3_nt: TGCGCCAGCAGCCTGGACAGGGCGCTTCTAGGTGGCTACACCTTC

clone_size: .
d_call: TRBD2
v_call: TRBV11-2
j_call: TRBJ2-2
cdr3_aa: CASSTAGLAGRGGELFF
cdr3_nt: TGTGCCAGCAGCACCGCGGGACTAGCGGGTCGAGGCGGGGAGCTGTTTTTT

clone_size: .
d_call: .
v_call: TRBV2
j_call: TRBJ2-7
cdr3_aa: CASSEGASYEQYF
cdr3_nt: TGTGCCAGCAGTGAGGGAGCAAGCTACGAGCAGTACTTC

clone_size: once
d_call: .
v_call: TRBV25-1
j_call: TRBJ1-1
cdr3_aa: CASSEFDRLNTEAFF
cdr3_nt: TGTGCCAGCAGTGAATTCGACAGGCTGAACACTGAAGCTTTCTTT

clone_size: .
d_call: .
v_call: TRBV5-1
j_call: TRBJ1-3
cdr3_aa: CASSTDRGNTIYF
cdr3_nt: TGCGCCAGCAGCACCGACAGAGGAAACACCATATATTTT

clone_size: .
d_call: .
v_call: TRBV10-2
j_call: TRBJ1-5
cdr3_aa: CASSELFWGEPQHF
cdr3_nt: TGCGCCAGCAGTGAGCTCTTTTGGGGAGAGCCCCAGCATTTT

clone_size: .
d_call: TRBD1
v_call: TRBV5-1
j_call: TRBJ2-2
cdr3_aa: CASTQTGANTGELFF
cdr3_nt: TGCGCCAGCACTCAGACAGGGGCGAACACCGGGGAGCTGTTTTTT

clone_size: .
d_call: .
v_call: TRBV7-2
j_call: TRBJ1-5
cdr3_aa: CASSLETTAGYQPQHF
cdr3_nt: TGTGCCAGCAGCTTAGAGACGACAGCGGGCTATCAGCCCCAGCATTTT

clone_size: few
d_call: TRBD1
v_call: TRBV18
j_call: TRBJ1-2
cdr3_aa: CASSRGTGMAYGYTF
cdr3_nt: TGTGCCAGCTCACGGGGGACAGGGATGGCATATGGCTACACCTTC

clone_size: .
d_call: TRBD2
v_call: TRBV28
j_call: TRBJ2-7
cdr3_aa: CASSSSGGARGYEQYF
cdr3_nt: TGTGCCAGCTCGTCTAGCGGGGGGGCCCGCGGCTACGAGCAGTACTTC

clone_size: .
d_call: .
v_call: TRBV27
j_call: TRBJ1-1
cdr3_aa: CASSQRQDTEAFF
cdr3_nt: TGTGCCAGCAGCCAGAGACAAGACACTGAAGCTTTCTTT

clone_size: once
d_call: TRBD2
v_call: TRBV6-6
j_call: TRBJ2-7
cdr3_aa: CASRRGGSYEQYF
cdr3_nt: TGTGCCAGCAGGCGGGGGGGCTCCTACGAGCAGTACTTC

clone_size: .
d_call: TRBD1
v_call: TRBV28
j_call: TRBJ2-7
cdr3_aa: CASSSPGTGKGYEQYF
cdr3_nt: TGTGCCAGCAGTTCGCCTGGGACAGGGAAGGGCTACGAGCAGTACTTC

clone_size: once
d_call: TRBD1
v_call: TRBV9
j_call: TRBJ1-2
cdr3_aa: CASSPTVQGAEGYTF
cdr3_nt: TGTGCCAGCAGCCCTACAGTGCAGGGGGCGGAAGGCTACACCTTC

clone_size: once
d_call: TRBD2
v_call: TRBV9
j_call: TRBJ2-3
cdr3_aa: CASCLGTSGTDTQYF
cdr3_nt: TGTGCCAGCTGTCTAGGGACTAGCGGCACAGATACGCAGTATTTT

clone_size: .
d_call: .
v_call: TRBV6-1
j_call: TRBJ1-1
cdr3_aa: CASSVAREAEAFF
cdr3_nt: TGTGCCAGCAGTGTCGCCAGGGAGGCTGAAGCTTTCTTT

clone_size: .
d_call: .
v_call: TRBV5-1
j_call: TRBJ2-7
cdr3_aa: CASSGGTGTGEQYF
cdr3_nt: TGCGCCAGCAGCGGGGGGACGGGGACGGGGGAGCAGTACTTC

clone_size: few
d_call: .
v_call: TRBV7-9
j_call: TRBJ2-7
cdr3_aa: CASSPWTDRTYEQYF
cdr3_nt: TGTGCCAGCAGCCCTTGGACAGACCGAACCTACGAGCAGTACTTC

clone_size: .
d_call: TRBD1
v_call: TRBV7-9
j_call: TRBJ2-1
cdr3_aa: CASSIGWDRGGEQFF
cdr3_nt: TGTGCCAGCAGCATAGGCTGGGACAGGGGGGGTGAGCAGTTCTTC

clone_size: .
d_call: .
v_call: TRBV6-4
j_call: TRBJ2-3
cdr3_aa: CASSEQEATDTQYF
cdr3_nt: TGTGCCAGCAGTGAGCAGGAGGCCACAGATACGCAGTATTTT

clone_size: .
d_call: TRBD2
v_call: TRBV7-6
j_call: TRBJ2-5
cdr3_aa: CASSLAAEVTQYF
cdr3_nt: TGTGCCAGCAGCCTAGCGGCCGAGGTGACCCAGTACTTC

clone_size: .
d_call: TRBD1
v_call: TRBV5-4
j_call: TRBJ2-4
cdr3_aa: CASSLTGVKNIQYF
cdr3_nt: TGTGCCAGCAGCTTGACAGGGGTAAAAAACATTCAGTACTTC